The clone carrying this T cell receptor beta chain was counted only a few times. Total RNA extracted from each sample amounted to at least 5 micrograms. The data were taken from a study of blood T cells in healthy people across ages. Study information: Template-switching capture recovered about one barcoded beta molecule per two T cells.

CDR1 and CDR2 from the germline V gene are MNHEY and SVGAGI. The CDR3 spans 13 residues. A sample-barcoded 5' primer and a J-beta primer mix were used in a second PCR of roughly 7 to 11 cycles. TCRdb re-analysed the 5' RACE reads in MiXCR, keeping a single row per CDR3 protein. The sample gives 450,000 to 700,000 distinct CDR3 sequences, 25% to 30% of which show up once; about 18% is in the top ten. This receptor was identified in a woman in her seventies in good health. The sequenced material came from blood. This rearrangement joins TRBV6-5 to TRBJ2-5, with 8 bases identical to TRBD2. The J call could be wrong; TRBJ2-7 is a better fit for the DNA end. The CDR3 sequence is CASRGLVEPEQYF. CDR3 sequence (DNA): TGTGCCAGCAGGGGACTAGTGGAGCCCGAGCAGTACTTC.